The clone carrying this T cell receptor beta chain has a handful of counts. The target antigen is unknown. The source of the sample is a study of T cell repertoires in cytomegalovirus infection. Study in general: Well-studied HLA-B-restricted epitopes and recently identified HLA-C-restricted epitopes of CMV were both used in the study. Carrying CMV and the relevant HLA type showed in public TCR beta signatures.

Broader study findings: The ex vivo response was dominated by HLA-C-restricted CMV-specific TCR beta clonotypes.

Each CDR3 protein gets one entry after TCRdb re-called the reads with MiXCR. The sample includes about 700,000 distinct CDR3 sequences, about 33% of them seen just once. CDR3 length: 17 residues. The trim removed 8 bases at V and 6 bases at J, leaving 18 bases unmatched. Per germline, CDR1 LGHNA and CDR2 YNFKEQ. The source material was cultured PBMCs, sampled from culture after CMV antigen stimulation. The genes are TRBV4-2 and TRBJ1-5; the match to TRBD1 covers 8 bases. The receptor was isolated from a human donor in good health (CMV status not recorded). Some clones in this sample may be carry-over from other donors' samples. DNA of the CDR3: TGTGCCAGCGCACCGGGACAGGATGTTTTCGTCGGTCAGCCCCAGCATTTT. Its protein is CASAPGQDVFVGQPQHF.